Listed here are 23 T cell receptor beta chains from one sample, sequenced in a study of beta chain features in type 1 diabetes. Overall study results and limits: There was a moderate but significant shortening of TCRB CDR3s in all four CD4+ subsets of Type 1 diabetes patients.

No cognate antigen is known for these TCRs. Reverse transcribing all isolated RNA meant expressed TCRB transcripts were sequenced. Produced via immunoSEQ multiplex PCR; TCRdb's table is partial and in-frame only. Among around 240,000 clones listed, more than 15% were seen once. Sequencing was performed on naive CD4+ T cells from blood. These receptors originate from a man aged 30 to 45 with type 1 diabetes.

This clone was counted only a few times. Different DNA sequences within this sample yield the same CDR3. V usage is TRBV29-1 and J usage is TRBJ2-6; possibly TRBD1 or TRBD2 for D (5 bases each). The CDR3 consists of 12 residues. Per the germline V gene, CDR1 is SQVTM and CDR2 is ANQGSEA. CDR3 DNA sequence: TGCAGTGGGGGATCTGGGGCCAACGTCCTGACTTTC. Protein: CSGGSGANVLTF.

The V call is TRBV7-3, the J call TRBJ2-1; 9 bases are a match to TRBD1. The CDR3 extends over 15 amino acids. V lost 5 bases to trimming and J lost 8 bases; unmatched junction nucleotides: 10. Germline CDR1 and CDR2: SGHTA and FQGTGA. The CDR3 DNA sequence: TGTGCCAGCAGCCTGAGCGGGGACAGGGTCTATGAGCAGTTCTTC. This translates into CASSLSGDRVYEQFF.

This chain links TRBV29-1 with TRBJ2-3, with D perhaps given as TRBD1 or TRBD2 (6 bases each). Trimming took 8 bases from V and 4 from J, leaving 16 bases between them. Germline V gives CDR1 SQVTM, CDR2 ANQGSEA. The length of the CDR3 is 13 residues. CDR3 in amino acids: CSSDTGTPDTQYF. CDR3 sequence (DNA): TGCAGCTCCGATACAGGGACTCCAGATACGCAGTATTTT.

The genes are TRBV28 and TRBJ1-1, with a possible D match to TRBD1 (5 bases). Germline V CDR1 and CDR2: MDHEN, SYDVKM. This CDR3 is 13 amino acids long. The V end was cut by 8 bases, the J end by 5 bases, with 15 bases between. The CDR3 DNA sequence: TGTGCCAGCGAGAGAGGGGCAAGGACTGAAGCTTTCTTT. This translates into CASERGARTEAFF.

This clone turned up a few times. The chain carries TRBV7-6 and TRBJ2-3; maybe TRBD2 (6 bases). This CDR3 has 15 amino acids. Trimming stripped 3 bases from V and 3 bases from J, with 13 bases between. The V gene's germline CDR1 is SGHVS and CDR2 FNYEAQ. The CDR3 bases are TGTGCCAGCAGCTTGGGCCTCGGGGGTACAGATACGCAGTATTTT. It codes for CASSLGLGGTDTQYF. Looking up the rest from reference TRBV7-6 and TRBJ2-3 gives the full variable domain: GAGVSQSPRYKVTKRGQDVALRCDPISGHVSLYWYRQALGQGPEFLTYFNYEAQQDKSGLPNDRFSAERPEGSISTLTIQRTEQRDSAMYRCASSLGLGGTDTQYFGPGTRLTVL.

The V call is TRBV5-4, the J call TRBJ1-1; D is undetermined. The CDR3 covers 14 residues. The ends were cut back, 0 bases at V and 7 bases at J, with 13 bases in the middle. Germline CDR1 and CDR2: SGHNT and YYREEE (reference sequence). The CDR3 sequence is CASSLDSPSREAFF. For the CDR3, the DNA is TGTGCCAGCAGCTTGGACAGCCCAAGCCGTGAAGCTTTCTTT.

CDR3 amino acids: CASRAPGELFF. In DNA, the CDR3 is TGTGCCAGTCGTGCCCCGGGGGAGCTGTTTTTT. The rearrangement uses TRBV28 and TRBJ2-2, with D unresolved. Germline V lookup: CDR1 MDHEN, CDR2 SYDVKM. V was pared by 9 bases and J by 8 bases, with 10 bases between. The CDR3 is 11 amino acids.

This clone was detected a few times. This CDR3 is CASSERNGYGYTF. The CDR3 DNA is TGTGCCAGCAGTGAACGCAACGGCTATGGCTACACCTTC. The genes are TRBV6-1 and TRBJ1-2, with D uncertain. The germline V gene encodes CDR1 MNHNS and CDR2 SASEGT. V dropped 2 bases and J dropped 4 bases, with 8 bases sitting between them. The CDR3 length is 13 residues.

The chain joins TRBV6-5 to TRBJ1-4; unclear D gene. Germline-derived CDR1 and CDR2 are MNHEY and SVGAGI. The CDR3 is 16 residues long. The V end lost 0 bases, the J end lost 1 base, and 9 bases lay between the germline ends. The CDR3 nucleotides read TGTGCCAGCAGTTACTCCGGGCCTCTAACTAATGAAAAACTGTTTTTT. Its protein product is CASSYSGPLTNEKLFF.

The rearrangement links TRBV29-1 to TRBJ1-5; D is undetermined. This CDR3 comprises 13 residues. The V gene's germline CDR1 is SQVTM and CDR2 ANQGSEA. V dropped 6 bases and J dropped 0 bases, with 9 bases sitting between them. This chain's CDR3 is CSVQENSNQPQHF. The CDR3 DNA follows: TGCAGCGTCCAAGAGAATAGCAATCAGCCCCAGCATTTT.

A note on this clone: This specimen includes other DNA sequences encoding the same CDR3. This rearrangement joins TRBV9 to TRBJ2-1; 10 bases map to TRBD2. CDR1 is SGDLS, CDR2 YYNGEE, per germline. The V gene end was trimmed by 3 bases and the J gene end by 4 bases; junction bases not matched to a gene: 4. CDR3 length: 15 amino acids. CDR3 amino acids: CASSALAGAYNEQFF. The CDR3 coding sequence is TGTGCCAGCAGCGCTCTAGCGGGAGCTTACAATGAGCAGTTCTTC.

The rearrangement links TRBV7-2 to TRBJ2-2; possibly TRBD2 for D (5 bases). This CDR3 region has 15 residues. Trimming removed 7 bases from V and 0 bases from J, with 12 bases in between. The V gene's germline CDR1 is SGHTA and CDR2 FQGNSA. Written as DNA, the CDR3 is TGTGCCAGCACCTCGGGAATCTCGAACACCGGGGAGCTGTTTTTT. Translating it yields CASTSGISNTGELFF.

This clone appeared a single time. The gene calls are TRBV15 and TRBJ2-7, with D uncertain. This CDR3 contains 13 residues. V shed 4 bases and J shed 0 bases, with 7 bases lying between them. CDR1 and CDR2 from the germline V gene are LNHNV and YYDKDF (reference sequence). The CDR3 DNA reads as TGTGCCACCAGCACCAGGAGCTCCTACGAGCAGTACTTC. It yields the protein CATSTRSSYEQYF.

The CDR3 DNA reads TGTGCCAGCAGGGGCGGGAGGTTTGTCTACAATGAGCAGTTCTTC. It encodes CASRGGRFVYNEQFF. The chain employs TRBV28 and TRBJ2-1; TRBD2 matches at 8 bases. This CDR3 contains 15 residues. Germline assignment: CDR1 MDHEN and CDR2 SYDVKM. V lost 6 bases and J lost 3; bases outside the gene matches: 7.

This clone was counted only a few times. The chain couples TRBV7-3 to TRBJ2-1, with 10 bases identical to TRBD2. The germline gives CDR1 SGHTA, CDR2 FQGTGA. The length of the CDR3 is 14 residues. Losses at the gene ends were 10 bases for V and 2 bases for J; bases not matched to a gene: 5. The CDR3 spells CATKAGGPYNEQFF. In DNA form, the CDR3 reads TGTGCCACCAAAGCGGGAGGGCCCTACAATGAGCAGTTCTTC.

The chain carries TRBV28 and TRBJ2-5; 8 nucleotides agree with TRBD2. The CDR3 has 14 residues. Germline CDR1 MDHEN, CDR2 SYDVKM. The V and J ends lost 2 bases and 6 bases, in that order; junction bases with no gene match: 5. In DNA, the CDR3 is TGTGCCAGCAGTTTAGGGCTAGCGGGCCAGACCCAGTACTTC. It is translated as CASSLGLAGQTQYF.

This clone was seen only a few times. The chain joins TRBV28 to TRBJ2-7; D call uncertain. Germline V gene data show CDR1 as MDHEN and CDR2 as SYDVKM. Trimming took off 8 bases at V and 3 bases at J, with 17 bases between the two ends. CDR3 length equals 14 residues. Written as DNA, the CDR3 is TGTGCCAGCCGACGAATCTTAGGATACTACGAGCAGTACTTC. The encoded protein is CASRRILGYYEQYF.

This clone has only a few counts. This chain connects TRBV29-1 to TRBJ2-2; D not certain. V was pared by 5 bases and J by 3 bases, with 13 bases between. The germline CDR1 and CDR2 sequences are SQVTM and ANQGSEA. The CDR3 loop spans 14 amino acids. The DNA of the CDR3 is TGCAGCGTTCGCAGGATAGGCGACACCGGGGAGCTGTTTTTT. As protein: CSVRRIGDTGELFF.

The CDR3 here is CATSGRDKRGEAFF. In nucleotides, the CDR3 is TGTGCCACCAGCGGCCGGGACAAAAGGGGAGAAGCTTTCTTT. The chain combines TRBV15 with TRBJ1-1; possibly TRBD1 for D (6 bases). V lost 5 bases and J lost 8, with 18 bases in between. This CDR3 spans 14 amino acids. Germline lookup yields CDR1 LNHNV and CDR2 YYDKDF (reference sequence).

The chain has TRBV13 and TRBJ2-1; 9 bases map to TRBD2. Germline CDR1 PRHDT, CDR2 FYEKMQ (reference sequence). This CDR3 is built from 17 residues. V dropped 5 bases and J dropped 1; count of bases not matched to a gene: 9. CDR3 coding DNA: TGTGCCAGCAGCCAGTCCCTAGCGGGAAGGTCCTACAATGAGCAGTTCTTC. This gives the protein CASSQSLAGRSYNEQFF.

This clone has just a few counts. The chain combines TRBV28 with TRBJ2-7, with D perhaps TRBD1 (6 bases). The ends were cut back, 6 bases at V and 5 bases at J, with 11 bases in the middle. Germline V lookup: CDR1 MDHEN, CDR2 SYDVKM. This CDR3 spans 12 amino acids. The CDR3, as DNA: TGTGCCAGCAGCTATACAGGGAACGAGCAGTACTTC. Translating it yields CASSYTGNEQYF.

The chain carries TRBV23-1 and TRBJ1-2; the match to TRBD1 covers 8 bases. TRBV23-1 is labeled an ORF, and its function is uncertain. The CDR3 sequence is 15 residues long. V shed 2 bases, J shed 2 bases, and the junction held 4 bases outside the gene matches. The CDR3 sequence is CASSQPDRVNYGYTF. The DNA for the CDR3 is TGCGCCAGCAGTCAACCGGACAGGGTGAACTATGGCTACACCTTC.

The chain couples TRBV14 to TRBJ2-1, with D maybe TRBD1 (6 bases). This CDR3 contains 15 residues. Germline V CDR1 and CDR2: SGHDN, FVKESK. With 2 bases removed from V and 5 bases from J, the gap between germline ends came to 13 bases. The CDR3 is CASSQLTGVDNEQFF. The CDR3 DNA reads TGTGCCAGCAGCCAACTGACAGGAGTGGACAATGAGCAGTTCTTC.